Shown below are 18 T cell receptor beta chains from a single sample sequenced in a study of PD-1 blockade in classical Hodgkin lymphoma. This table comes from immunoSEQ multiplex PCR, and its TCRdb copy is limited to in-frame clones, with some not included. The sample has roughly 29,000 clones; more than 80% are singletons. Noted time point: cycle 4 day 1 (C4D1), after 5 to 7 weeks of nivolumab. All patients relapsed after autologous stem cell transplantation, and brentuximab vedotin exposure varied. Thawed PBMCs underwent magnetic negative selection to yield purified CD4+ T cells. The material was CD4+ T cells from blood, obtained before the fourth cycle of nivolumab. The receptors derive from a human donor with classical Hodgkin lymphoma.

The chain employs TRBV4-3 and TRBJ2-7, with D possibly being TRBD1 (6 bases). The V end was cut by 1 base, the J end by 4 bases, with 11 bases between. The CDR3 is made up of 14 amino acids. Germline V gives CDR1 LGHNA, CDR2 YSLEER. Written as DNA, the CDR3 is TGCGCCAGCAGCCAAGCCGGACAGCATTACGAGCAGTACTTC. Protein product: CASSQAGQHYEQYF.

The chain combines TRBV9 with TRBJ2-3, with D uncertain. CDR1 is SGDLS and CDR2 is YYNGEE in the germline V gene. The CDR3 has 19 amino acids. Trimming removed 3 bases from V and 0 bases from J, with 23 bases in between. The CDR3 loop is CASSENPKDPLTSTDTQYF. The CDR3 nucleotides read TGTGCCAGCAGCGAAAACCCCAAGGACCCATTAACTAGCACAGATACGCAGTATTTT.

V is TRBV29-1 and J is TRBJ2-4, with D perhaps given as TRBD1 or TRBD2 (5 bases each). Germline V gene sequence: CDR1 SQVTM, CDR2 ANQGSEA. The CDR3 loop spans 13 amino acids. The ends were cut back, 5 bases at V and 7 bases at J, with 15 bases in the middle. The CDR3 DNA reads as TGCAGCGTTACCTCGGGGCCTAGGAACATTCAGTACTTC. As protein: CSVTSGPRNIQYF.

This sequence joins TRBV5-6 and TRBJ2-5, with D uncertain. Per germline, CDR1 SGHDT and CDR2 YYEEEE. The CDR3 length is 11 residues. The V gene lost 4 bases and the J gene lost 5 bases, with 6 bases spanning the gap. The CDR3 DNA is TGTGCCAGCAGCGGACGGGAGACCCAGTACTTC. Its translation is CASSGRETQYF. The entire variable domain, with the rest obtained from reference TRBV5-6 and TRBJ2-5, is as follows: DAGVTQSPTHLIKTRGQQVTLRCSPKSGHDTVSWYQQALGQGPQFIFQYYEEEERQRGNFPDRFSGHQFPNYSSELNVNALLLGDSALYLCASSGRETQYFGPGTRLLVL.

This clone was detected only once. The rearrangement uses TRBV5-4 and TRBJ2-2; D remains ambiguous. The CDR3 is 16 residues long. CDR1 and CDR2 from the germline V gene are SGHNT and YYREEE (reference sequence). V lost 3 bases to trimming and J lost 1 base, with 13 bases between them. Here the CDR3 reads CASSSTVVKNTGELFF. As DNA, the CDR3 is TGTGCCAGCAGCTCTACTGTGGTTAAGAACACCGGGGAGCTGTTTTTT.

The rearrangement joins TRBV6-5 to TRBJ1-5; 7 bases match TRBD1. The CDR3 consists of 14 residues. The V and J ends lost 5 bases and 4 bases, in that order; junction bases with no gene match: 5. CDR1 is MNHEY, CDR2 SVGAGI, per germline. The CDR3 is CASSRDSFNQPQHF. CDR3 in DNA: TGTGCCAGCAGTCGGGACAGCTTTAATCAGCCCCAGCATTTT.

The chain joins TRBV18 to TRBJ2-7, with 7 bases aligning to TRBD1. Trimming took 6 bases from V and 5 from J; bases not matched to a gene: 4. Germline assignment: CDR1 KGHSH and CDR2 LQKENI. This CDR3 is 12 amino acids long. Here the CDR3 DNA reads TGTGCCAGCTCCCGACAGGGCCACGAGCAGTACTTC. Its protein product is CASSRQGHEQYF.

The chain recombines TRBV2 with TRBJ1-2; D is uncertain. CDR3 length equals 16 residues. The V end was cut by 3 bases, the J end by 7 bases, with 21 bases between. Germline lookup yields CDR1 SNHLY and CDR2 FYNNEI. The CDR3 protein is CASSDSGPMRAGGYTF. DNA for the CDR3: TGTGCCAGCAGTGATAGCGGCCCAATGCGGGCGGGTGGCTACACCTTC.

The rearrangement uses TRBV25-1 and TRBJ2-3; D perhaps matches TRBD2 (6 bases). Germline CDR1 is MGHDK and CDR2 is SYGVNS. The CDR3 totals 13 residues. V lost 6 bases, J lost 4 bases, and 11 bases lay in between. CDR3 DNA: TGTGCCAGCAGGCGGGACCTGGCAGATACGCAGTATTTT. Protein sequence: CASRRDLADTQYF.

J is TRBJ2-1 and V is TRBV15; 7 bases agree with TRBD1. Germline CDR1 is LNHNV and CDR2 is YYDKDF (reference sequence). With 6 bases clipped from V and 7 bases from J, the junction kept 3 bases outside the gene matches. CDR3 length: 12 amino acids. The CDR3 bases are TGTGCCACCAGTGAACAGGGGAATGAGCAGTTCTTC. Its protein product is CATSEQGNEQFF.

This chain connects TRBV6-1 to TRBJ1-5; 7 nucleotides align to TRBD1. The CDR3 is 16 amino acids. V gave up 4 bases and J gave up 0 bases; unmatched junction bases: 6. The V gene's germline CDR1 is MNHNS and CDR2 SASEGT. The CDR3 coding sequence is TGTGCCAGCAGTGGGACAGGTCTCTATAGCAATCAGCCCCAGCATTTT. Translated: CASSGTGLYSNQPQHF.

The V call is TRBV10-2, the J call TRBJ2-7; 14 bases agree with TRBD2. The CDR3 loop spans 16 amino acids. The ends lost 6 bases at V and 5 bases at J; junction bases unmatched: 9. Germline V CDR1 and CDR2: WSHSY, SAAADI. CDR3 protein: CASSAGTSGSRNEQYF. The CDR3, as DNA: TGCGCCAGCAGCGCCGGGACTAGCGGGAGTAGAAACGAGCAGTACTTC.

This sequence joins TRBV19 and TRBJ1-1, with 10 bases aligning to TRBD1. V shed 5 bases, J shed 10 bases, and the junction held 4 bases outside the gene matches. The germline CDR1 and CDR2 sequences are LNHDA and SQIVND (reference sequence). The length of the CDR3 is 12 residues. The CDR3 loop is CASSFGQGGAFF. The DNA for the CDR3 is TGTGCCAGTAGTTTCGGACAGGGGGGAGCTTTCTTT.

The rearrangement links TRBV5-6 to TRBJ2-1, with D possibly being TRBD1 or TRBD2 (5 bases each). Trimming cost V 3 bases and J 8 bases, with 18 bases left between them. The CDR3 runs 15 residues. CDR1 is SGHDT and CDR2 is YYEEEE in the germline V gene. This CDR3 is CASSSNRGFFYEQFF. DNA for the CDR3: TGTGCCAGCAGCTCAAACCGGGGCTTCTTCTATGAGCAGTTCTTC.

The gene calls are TRBV19 and TRBJ2-2; 7 bases align to TRBD2. The V gene end was trimmed by 1 base and the J gene end by 5 bases; junction bases not matched to a gene: 13. The CDR3 is 18 residues long. Germline CDR1 and CDR2: LNHDA and SQIVND (reference sequence). The chain's CDR3 is CASSIVSRGGGTTGELFF. The CDR3 DNA reads TGTGCCAGTAGTATAGTATCCCGAGGCGGGGGAACGACCGGGGAGCTGTTTTTT.

This chain connects TRBV7-2 to TRBJ2-1, with TRBD2 as a possible D gene (6 bases). The CDR3 has 13 amino acids. The germline gives CDR1 SGHTA, CDR2 FQGNSA. Trimming removed 1 base at V and 9 bases at J, with 10 bases between. CDR3 amino acids: CASSLGEVGEQFF. The CDR3 DNA reads as TGTGCCAGCAGCTTAGGGGAGGTCGGTGAGCAGTTCTTC.

The chain is built from TRBV6-6 and TRBJ1-3; D is unclear. Trimming removed 0 bases at V and 4 bases at J, with 7 bases between. CDR1 MNHNY and CDR2 SVGAGI come from the germline V gene (reference sequence). The CDR3 length is 14 residues. CDR3 bases: TGTGCCAGCAGTTACTCTGTCCAGGGAAACACCATATATTTT. Translation: CASSYSVQGNTIYF.

This sequence joins TRBV30 and TRBJ2-7; 9 bases are shared with TRBD2. The CDR3 has 12 amino acids. The germline V gene encodes CDR1 GTSNPN and CDR2 SVGIG (reference sequence). Trimming at V came to 8 bases and at J to 7 bases, leaving 9 bases not matched to a gene. CDR3 sequence: CAGASGTREQYF. As DNA, the CDR3 is TGTGCCGGGGCTAGCGGGACTAGGGAGCAGTACTTC.